This T cell receptor beta chain was captured by sequencing in a study of T cell responses to AZD1222 COVID-19 vaccine. Study-wide background: Second-dose groups at about 4 or about 12 weeks were pooled. General observations from the study: Close to half of spike-specific TCRs reportedly recognize unmutated variant regions. The donors showed a predominance of white British ancestry and of females, with possible underestimation of clonal diversity.

In regard to this clone: Antigen: not known.

Sequencing used immunoSEQ multiplex PCR; TCRdb keeps in-frame clones, though not all of them. Here the sample spans 95,000 to 150,000 clones, 75% to 90% being singletons. CDR1 is LGHNA, CDR2 YSLEER, per germline. The CDR3 has 15 residues. V shed 4 bases and J shed 1 base, with 13 bases lying between them. The source was peripheral blood, collected on day 0 of AZD1222 vaccination. The chain recombines TRBV4-3 with TRBJ1-1, with D maybe TRBD1 (6 bases). This TCR was recovered from an adult in good health. In DNA form, the CDR3 reads TGCGCCAGCAGCCGCCGGACAGCTTCGAACACTGAAGCTTTCTTT. Amino acids: CASSRRTASNTEAFF.